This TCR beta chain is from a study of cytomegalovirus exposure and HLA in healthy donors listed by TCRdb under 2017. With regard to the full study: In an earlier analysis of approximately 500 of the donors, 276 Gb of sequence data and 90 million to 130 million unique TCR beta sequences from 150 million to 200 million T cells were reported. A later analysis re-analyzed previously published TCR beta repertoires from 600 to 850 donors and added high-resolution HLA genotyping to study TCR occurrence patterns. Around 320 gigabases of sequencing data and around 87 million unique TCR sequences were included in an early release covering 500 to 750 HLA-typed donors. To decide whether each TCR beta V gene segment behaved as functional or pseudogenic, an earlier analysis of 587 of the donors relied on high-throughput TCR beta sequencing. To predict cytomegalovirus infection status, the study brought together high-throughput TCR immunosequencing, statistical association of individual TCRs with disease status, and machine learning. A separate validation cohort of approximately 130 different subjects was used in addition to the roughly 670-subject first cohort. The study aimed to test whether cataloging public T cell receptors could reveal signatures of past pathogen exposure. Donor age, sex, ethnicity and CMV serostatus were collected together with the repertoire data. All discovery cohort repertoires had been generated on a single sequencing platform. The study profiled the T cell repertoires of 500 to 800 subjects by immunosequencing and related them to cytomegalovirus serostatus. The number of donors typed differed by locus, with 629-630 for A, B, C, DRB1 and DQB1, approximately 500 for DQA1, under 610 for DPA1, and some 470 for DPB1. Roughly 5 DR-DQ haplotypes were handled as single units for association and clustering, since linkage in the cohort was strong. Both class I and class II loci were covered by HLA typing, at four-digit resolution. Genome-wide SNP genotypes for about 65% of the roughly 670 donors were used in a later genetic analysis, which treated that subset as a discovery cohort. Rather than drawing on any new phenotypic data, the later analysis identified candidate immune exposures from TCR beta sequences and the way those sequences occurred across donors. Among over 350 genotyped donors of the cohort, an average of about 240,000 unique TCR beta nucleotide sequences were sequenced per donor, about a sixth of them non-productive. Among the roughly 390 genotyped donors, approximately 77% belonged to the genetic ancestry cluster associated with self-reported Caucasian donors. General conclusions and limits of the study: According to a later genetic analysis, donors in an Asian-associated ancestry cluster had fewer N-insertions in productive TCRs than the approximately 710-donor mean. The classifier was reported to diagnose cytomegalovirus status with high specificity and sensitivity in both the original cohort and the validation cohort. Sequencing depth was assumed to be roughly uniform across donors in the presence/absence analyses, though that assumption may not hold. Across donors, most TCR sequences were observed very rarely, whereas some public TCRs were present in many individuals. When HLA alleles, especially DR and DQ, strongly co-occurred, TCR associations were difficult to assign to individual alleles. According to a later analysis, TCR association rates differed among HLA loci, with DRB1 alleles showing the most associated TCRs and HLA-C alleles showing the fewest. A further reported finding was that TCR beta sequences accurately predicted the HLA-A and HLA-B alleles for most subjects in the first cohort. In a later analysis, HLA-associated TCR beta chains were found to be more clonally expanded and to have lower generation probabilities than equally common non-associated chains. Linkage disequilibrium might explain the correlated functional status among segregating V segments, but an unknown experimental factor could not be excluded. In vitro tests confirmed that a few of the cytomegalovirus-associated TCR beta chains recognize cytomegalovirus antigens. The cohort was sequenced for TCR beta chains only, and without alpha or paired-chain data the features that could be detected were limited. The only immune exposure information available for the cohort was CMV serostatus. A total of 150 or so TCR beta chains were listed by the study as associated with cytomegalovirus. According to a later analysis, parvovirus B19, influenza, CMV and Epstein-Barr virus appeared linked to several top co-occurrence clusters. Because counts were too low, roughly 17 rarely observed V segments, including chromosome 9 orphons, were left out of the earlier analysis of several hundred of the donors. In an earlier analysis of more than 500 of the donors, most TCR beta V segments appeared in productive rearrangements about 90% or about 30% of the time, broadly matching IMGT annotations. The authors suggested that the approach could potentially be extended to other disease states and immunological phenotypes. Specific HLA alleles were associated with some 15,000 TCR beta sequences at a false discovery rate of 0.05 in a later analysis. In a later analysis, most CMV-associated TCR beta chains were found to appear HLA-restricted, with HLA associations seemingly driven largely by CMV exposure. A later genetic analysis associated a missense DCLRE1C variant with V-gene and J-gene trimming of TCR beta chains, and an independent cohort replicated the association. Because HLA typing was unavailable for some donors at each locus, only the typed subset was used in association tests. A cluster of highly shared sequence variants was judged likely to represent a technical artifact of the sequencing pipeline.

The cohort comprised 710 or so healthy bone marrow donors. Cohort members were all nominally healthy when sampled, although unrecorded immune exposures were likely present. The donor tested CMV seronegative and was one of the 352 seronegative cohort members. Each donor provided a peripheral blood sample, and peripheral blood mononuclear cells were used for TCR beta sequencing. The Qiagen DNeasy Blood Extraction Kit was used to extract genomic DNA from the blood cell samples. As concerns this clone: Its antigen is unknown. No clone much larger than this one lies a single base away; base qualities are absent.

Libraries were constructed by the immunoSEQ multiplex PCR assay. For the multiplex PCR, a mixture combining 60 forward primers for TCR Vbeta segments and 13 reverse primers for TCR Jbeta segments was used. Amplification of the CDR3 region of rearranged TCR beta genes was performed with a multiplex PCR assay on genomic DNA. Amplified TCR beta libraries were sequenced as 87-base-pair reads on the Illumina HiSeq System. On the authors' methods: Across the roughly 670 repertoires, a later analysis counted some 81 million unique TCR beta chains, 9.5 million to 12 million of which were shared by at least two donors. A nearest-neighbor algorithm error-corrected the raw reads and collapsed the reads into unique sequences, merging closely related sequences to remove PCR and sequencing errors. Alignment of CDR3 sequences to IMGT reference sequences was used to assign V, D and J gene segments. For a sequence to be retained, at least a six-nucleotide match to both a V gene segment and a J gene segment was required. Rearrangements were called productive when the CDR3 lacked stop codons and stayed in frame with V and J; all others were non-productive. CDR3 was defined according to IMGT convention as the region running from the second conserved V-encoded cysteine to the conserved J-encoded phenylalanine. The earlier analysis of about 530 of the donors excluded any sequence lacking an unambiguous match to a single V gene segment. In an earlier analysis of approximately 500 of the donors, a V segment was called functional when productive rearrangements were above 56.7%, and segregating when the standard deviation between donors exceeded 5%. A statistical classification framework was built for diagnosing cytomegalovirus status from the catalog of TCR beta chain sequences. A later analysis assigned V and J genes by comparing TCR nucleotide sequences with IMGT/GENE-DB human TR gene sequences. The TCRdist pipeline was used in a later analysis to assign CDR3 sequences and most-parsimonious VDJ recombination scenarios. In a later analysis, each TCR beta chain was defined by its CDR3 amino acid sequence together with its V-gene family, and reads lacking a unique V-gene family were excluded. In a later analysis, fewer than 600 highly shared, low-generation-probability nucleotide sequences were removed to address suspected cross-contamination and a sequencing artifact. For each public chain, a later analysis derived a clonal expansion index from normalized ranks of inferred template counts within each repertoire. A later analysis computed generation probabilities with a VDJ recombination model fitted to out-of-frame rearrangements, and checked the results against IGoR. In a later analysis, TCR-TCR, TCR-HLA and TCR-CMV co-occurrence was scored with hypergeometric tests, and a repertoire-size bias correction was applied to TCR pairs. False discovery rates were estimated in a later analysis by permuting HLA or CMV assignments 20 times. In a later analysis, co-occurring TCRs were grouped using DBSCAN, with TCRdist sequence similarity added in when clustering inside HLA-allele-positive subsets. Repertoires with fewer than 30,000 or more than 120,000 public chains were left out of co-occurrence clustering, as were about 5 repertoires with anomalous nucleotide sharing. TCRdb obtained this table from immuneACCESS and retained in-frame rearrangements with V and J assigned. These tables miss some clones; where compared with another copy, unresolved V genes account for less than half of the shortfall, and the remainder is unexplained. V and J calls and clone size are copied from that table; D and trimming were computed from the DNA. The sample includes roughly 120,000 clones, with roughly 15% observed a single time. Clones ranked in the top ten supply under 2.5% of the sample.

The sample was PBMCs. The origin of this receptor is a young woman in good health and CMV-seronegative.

The CDR3 in this case is CASRPGLAGGRYNEQFF. The nucleotide sequence reads TGTGCCAGCAGGCCTGGACTAGCGGGAGGGCGATACAATGAGCAGTTCTTC. In this chain, TRBV7-8 is recombined with TRBJ2-1; TRBD2 agrees with 15 junctional bases. The CDR3 runs 17 amino acids, cysteine and phenylalanine included. Just CDR3 DNA is preserved here, 51 bases in frame from base 1. In the germline V gene, CDR1 corresponds to SGHVS and CDR2 to FQNEAQ. V is trimmed back by 6 bases and J by 4 bases, and the junction contains 7 bases that no gene match accounts for.